This TCR beta chain was sequenced for a study of T cell responses to AZD1222 COVID-19 vaccine. Profiled with immunoSEQ multiplex PCR; TCRdb holds only in-frame clones, not every one. This table holds some 80,000 clones, approximately 88% found once. This CDR3 comprises 18 residues. The V segment lost 4 bases and the J segment 4 bases; nucleotides outside the gene matches: 18. From germline, CDR1 is LGHDT and CDR2 YNNKEL (reference sequence). This TCR came from an adult who received the MenACWY meningococcal vaccine as a control. The sample consisted of peripheral blood, taken 28 days after the second dose of the MenACWY control vaccine. This chain uses TRBV3-1 (or the pseudogene TRBV3-2) with TRBJ2-7; 8 bases match TRBD2. The CDR3 reads CASSPPLGGGLRPYEQYF. CDR3 nucleotide sequence: TGTGCCAGCAGCCCCCCCCTTGGCGGGGGGCTCCGTCCTTACGAGCAGTACTTC.